The clone carrying this T cell receptor beta chain was picked up many times. Antigen: not known. These data are taken from a study of blood T cells in healthy people across ages. Study background: About one barcoded TCR beta cDNA was captured per two T cells.

The study's findings and limits: Across the age range, TCR beta diversity per million T cells fell in a roughly linear way.

V lost 1 base and J 9 bases, leaving 27 bases between the germline ends. The CDR3 length is 18 residues. Germline CDR1 is SGHTA and CDR2 is FQGNSA. Alongside a J-beta primer mix, a sample-barcoded 5' primer served in a second PCR lasting roughly 6 to 11 cycles. The template-switch adaptor, which had 12 random nucleotides, put a tag on each cDNA molecule. Per sample, CDR3-containing paired-end reads numbered at least 3 million. A single record per CDR3 protein comes from TCRdb applying MiXCR to the 5' RACE reads. The sample has hundreds of thousands of distinct CDR3 sequences, 40% to 50% seen once; the top ten hold around 18%.

The chain employs TRBV7-2 and TRBJ2-5; D perhaps matches TRBD2 (6 bases). The receptor was isolated from a man in his sixties in good health. The sample was blood. CDR3 DNA sequence: TGTGCCAGCAGCTTAGGGGCGGGGATTGGGGTTAATAAGTGGTCCCAGTACTTC. Its protein product is CASSLGAGIGVNKWSQYF.